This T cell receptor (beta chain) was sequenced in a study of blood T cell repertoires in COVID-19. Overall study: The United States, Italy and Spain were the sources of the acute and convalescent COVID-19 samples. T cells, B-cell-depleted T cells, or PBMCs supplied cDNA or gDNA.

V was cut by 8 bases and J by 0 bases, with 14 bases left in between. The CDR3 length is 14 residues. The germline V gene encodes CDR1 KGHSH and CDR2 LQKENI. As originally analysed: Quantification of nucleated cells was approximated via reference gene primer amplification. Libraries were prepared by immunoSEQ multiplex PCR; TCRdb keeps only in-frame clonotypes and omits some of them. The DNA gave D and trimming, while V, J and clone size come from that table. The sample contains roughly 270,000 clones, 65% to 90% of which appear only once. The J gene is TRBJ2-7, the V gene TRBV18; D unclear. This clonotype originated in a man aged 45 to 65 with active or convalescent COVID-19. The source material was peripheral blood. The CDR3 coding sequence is TGTGCCAGCCGCGCAACTTCCGCCTCCTACGAGCAGTACTTC. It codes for CASRATSASYEQYF.